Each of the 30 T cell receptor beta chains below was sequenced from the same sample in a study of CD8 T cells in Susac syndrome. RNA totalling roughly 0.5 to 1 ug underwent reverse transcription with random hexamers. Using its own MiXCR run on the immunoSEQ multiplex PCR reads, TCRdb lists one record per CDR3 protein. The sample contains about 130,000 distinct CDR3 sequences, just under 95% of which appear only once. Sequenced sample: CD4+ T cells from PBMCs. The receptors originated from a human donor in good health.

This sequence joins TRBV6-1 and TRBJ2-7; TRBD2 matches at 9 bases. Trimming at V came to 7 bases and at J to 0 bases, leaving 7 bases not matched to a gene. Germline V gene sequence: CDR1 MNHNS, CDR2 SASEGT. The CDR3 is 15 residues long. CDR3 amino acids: CASTRSGRPSYEQYF. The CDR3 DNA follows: TGTGCCAGCACGAGAAGCGGGAGGCCCTCCTACGAGCAGTACTTC.

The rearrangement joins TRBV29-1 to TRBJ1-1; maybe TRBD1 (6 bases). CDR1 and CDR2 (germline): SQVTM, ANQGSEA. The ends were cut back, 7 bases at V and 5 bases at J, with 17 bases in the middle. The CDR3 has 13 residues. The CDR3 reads CSAGDTPGTEAFF. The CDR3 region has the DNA TGCAGCGCAGGGGACACTCCTGGGACTGAAGCTTTCTTT.

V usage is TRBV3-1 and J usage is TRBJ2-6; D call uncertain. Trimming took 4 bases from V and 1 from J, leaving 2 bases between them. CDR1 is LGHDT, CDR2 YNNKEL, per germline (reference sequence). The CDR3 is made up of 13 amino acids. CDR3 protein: CASSPSGANVLTF. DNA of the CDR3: TGTGCCAGCAGCCCTTCTGGGGCCAACGTCCTGACTTTC.

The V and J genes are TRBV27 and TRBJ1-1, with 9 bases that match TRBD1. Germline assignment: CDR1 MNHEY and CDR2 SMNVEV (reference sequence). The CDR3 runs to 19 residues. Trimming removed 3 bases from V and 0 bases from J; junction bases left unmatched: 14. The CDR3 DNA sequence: TGTGCCAGCAGTTTTCGGGGTTGGACAGGGGAGTCGATGAACACTGAAGCTTTCTTT. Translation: CASSFRGWTGESMNTEAFF.

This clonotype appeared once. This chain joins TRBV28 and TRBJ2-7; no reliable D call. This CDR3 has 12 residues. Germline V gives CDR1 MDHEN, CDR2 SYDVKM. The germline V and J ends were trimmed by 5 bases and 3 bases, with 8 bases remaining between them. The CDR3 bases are TGTGCCAGCAGTCAGCTTCTCTACGAGCAGTACTTC. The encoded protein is CASSQLLYEQYF.

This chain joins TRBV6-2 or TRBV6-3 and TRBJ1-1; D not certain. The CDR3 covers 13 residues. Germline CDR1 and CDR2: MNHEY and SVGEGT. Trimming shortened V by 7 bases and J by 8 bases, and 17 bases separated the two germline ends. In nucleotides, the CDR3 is TGTGCCAGCACCCGTTCTGCCCCTTCGGAAGCTTTCTTT. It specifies CASTRSAPSEAFF.

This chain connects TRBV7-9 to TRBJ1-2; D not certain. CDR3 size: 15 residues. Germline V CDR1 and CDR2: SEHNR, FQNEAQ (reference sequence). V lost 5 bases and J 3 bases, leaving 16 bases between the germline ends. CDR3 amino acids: CASSLAADAYYGYTF. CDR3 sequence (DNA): TGTGCCAGCAGCCTGGCGGCAGACGCCTACTATGGCTACACCTTC.

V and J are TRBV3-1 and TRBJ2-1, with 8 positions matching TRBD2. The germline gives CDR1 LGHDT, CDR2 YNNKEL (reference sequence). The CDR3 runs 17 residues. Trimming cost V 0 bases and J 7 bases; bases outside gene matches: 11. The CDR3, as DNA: TGTGCCAGCAGCCAAGAGGGGGCCGCGGGAGGATGGAATGAGCAGTTCTTC. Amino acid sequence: CASSQEGAAGGWNEQFF.

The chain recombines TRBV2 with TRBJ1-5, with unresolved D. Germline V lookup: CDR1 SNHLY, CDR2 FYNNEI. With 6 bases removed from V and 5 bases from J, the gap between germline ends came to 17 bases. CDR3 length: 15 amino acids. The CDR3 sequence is CASRGESGHYQPQHF. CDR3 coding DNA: TGTGCCAGCAGGGGCGAGAGCGGTCATTATCAGCCCCAGCATTTT.

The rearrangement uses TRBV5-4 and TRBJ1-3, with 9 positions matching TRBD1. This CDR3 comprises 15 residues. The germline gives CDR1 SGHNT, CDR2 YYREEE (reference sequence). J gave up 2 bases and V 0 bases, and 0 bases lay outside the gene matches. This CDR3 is CASSLGQGAGNTIYF. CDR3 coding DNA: TGTGCCAGCAGCTTGGGACAGGGGGCTGGAAACACCATATATTTT. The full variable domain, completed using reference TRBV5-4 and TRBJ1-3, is ETGVTQSPTHLIKTRGQQVTLRCSSQSGHNTVSWYQQALGQGPQFIFQYYREEENGRGNFPPRFSGLQFPNYSSELNVNALELDDSALYLCASSLGQGAGNTIYFGEGSWLTVV.

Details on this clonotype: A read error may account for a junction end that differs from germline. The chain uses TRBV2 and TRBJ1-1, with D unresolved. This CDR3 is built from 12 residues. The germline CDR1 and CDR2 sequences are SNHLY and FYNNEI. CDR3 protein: CASREVNTEAFF. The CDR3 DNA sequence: TGTGCCAGCAGGGAAGTGAACACTGAAGCTTTCTTT.

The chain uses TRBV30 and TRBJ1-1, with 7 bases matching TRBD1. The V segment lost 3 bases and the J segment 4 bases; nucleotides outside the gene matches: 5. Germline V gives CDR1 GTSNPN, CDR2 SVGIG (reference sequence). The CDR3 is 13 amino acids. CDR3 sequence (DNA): TGTGCCTGGAGGGAACAGGGGAGCACTGAAGCTTTCTTT. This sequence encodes CAWREQGSTEAFF.

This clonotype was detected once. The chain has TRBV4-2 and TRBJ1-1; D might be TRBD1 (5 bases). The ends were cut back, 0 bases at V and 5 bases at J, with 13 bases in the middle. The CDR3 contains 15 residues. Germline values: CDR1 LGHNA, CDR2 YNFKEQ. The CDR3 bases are TGTGCCAGCAGCCAAGATCAGGCTCGGGGGACTGAAGCTTTCTTT. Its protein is CASSQDQARGTEAFF.

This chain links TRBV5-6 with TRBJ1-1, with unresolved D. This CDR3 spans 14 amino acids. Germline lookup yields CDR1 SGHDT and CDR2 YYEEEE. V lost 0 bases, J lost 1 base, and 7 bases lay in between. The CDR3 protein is CASSLVSANTEAFF. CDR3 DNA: TGTGCCAGCAGCTTGGTTTCAGCGAACACTGAAGCTTTCTTT.

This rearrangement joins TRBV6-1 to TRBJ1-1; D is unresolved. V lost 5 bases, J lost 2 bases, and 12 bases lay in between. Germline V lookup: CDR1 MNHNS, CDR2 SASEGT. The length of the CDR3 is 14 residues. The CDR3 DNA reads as TGTGCCAGCAGTACGAGGACGGTAAACACTGAAGCTTTCTTT. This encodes CASSTRTVNTEAFF.

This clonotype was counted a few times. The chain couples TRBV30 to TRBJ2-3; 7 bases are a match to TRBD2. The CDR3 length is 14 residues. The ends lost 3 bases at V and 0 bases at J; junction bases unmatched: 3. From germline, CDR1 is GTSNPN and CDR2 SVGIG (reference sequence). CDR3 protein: CAWRPAGSTDTQYF. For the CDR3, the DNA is TGTGCCTGGAGACCAGCGGGAAGCACAGATACGCAGTATTTT.

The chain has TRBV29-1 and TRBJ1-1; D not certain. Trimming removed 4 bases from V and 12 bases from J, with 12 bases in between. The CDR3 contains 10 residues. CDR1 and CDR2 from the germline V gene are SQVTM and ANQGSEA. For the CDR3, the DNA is TGCAGCGTTGGGGCAGGTTGGACTTTCTTT. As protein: CSVGAGWTFF.

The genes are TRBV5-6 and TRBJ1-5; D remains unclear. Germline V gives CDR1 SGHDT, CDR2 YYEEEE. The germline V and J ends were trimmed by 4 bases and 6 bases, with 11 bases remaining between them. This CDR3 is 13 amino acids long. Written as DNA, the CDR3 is TGTGCCAGCAGCCCAGCTTCGGGTCAGCCCCAGCATTTT. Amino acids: CASSPASGQPQHF.

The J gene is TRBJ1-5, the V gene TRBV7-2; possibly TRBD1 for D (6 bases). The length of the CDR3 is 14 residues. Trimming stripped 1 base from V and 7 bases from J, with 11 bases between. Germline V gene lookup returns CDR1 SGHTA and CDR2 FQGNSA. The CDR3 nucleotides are TGTGCCAGCAGCTTAGTAACAGGGCCGCAGCCCCAGCATTTT. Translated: CASSLVTGPQPQHF.

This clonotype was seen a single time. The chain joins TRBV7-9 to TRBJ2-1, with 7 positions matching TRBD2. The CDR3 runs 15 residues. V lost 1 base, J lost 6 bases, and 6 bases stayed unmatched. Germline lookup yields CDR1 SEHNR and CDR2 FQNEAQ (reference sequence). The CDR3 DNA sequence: TGTGCCAGCAGCTTAGTCGGTGGGAGGGGCAATGAGCAGTTCTTC. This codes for CASSLVGGRGNEQFF.

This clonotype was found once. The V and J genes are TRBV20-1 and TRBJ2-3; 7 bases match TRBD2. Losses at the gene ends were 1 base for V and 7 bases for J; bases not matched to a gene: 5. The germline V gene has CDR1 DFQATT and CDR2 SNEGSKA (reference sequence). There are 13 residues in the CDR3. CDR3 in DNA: TGCAGTGCTAGAGGACTAGCAGCCCATACGCAGTATTTT. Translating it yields CSARGLAAHTQYF.

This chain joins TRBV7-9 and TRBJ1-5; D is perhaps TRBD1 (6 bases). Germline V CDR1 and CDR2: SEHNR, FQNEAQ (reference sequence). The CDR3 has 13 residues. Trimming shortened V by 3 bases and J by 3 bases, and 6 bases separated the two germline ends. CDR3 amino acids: CASSLGANQPQHF. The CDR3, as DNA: TGTGCCAGCAGCTTGGGGGCCAATCAGCCCCAGCATTTT.

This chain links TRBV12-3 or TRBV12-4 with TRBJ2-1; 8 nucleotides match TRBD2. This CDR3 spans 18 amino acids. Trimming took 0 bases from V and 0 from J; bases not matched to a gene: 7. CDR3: CASSLALTSASSYNEQFF. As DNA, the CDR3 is TGTGCCAGCAGTTTAGCCCTGACTAGCGCGAGCTCCTACAATGAGCAGTTCTTC.

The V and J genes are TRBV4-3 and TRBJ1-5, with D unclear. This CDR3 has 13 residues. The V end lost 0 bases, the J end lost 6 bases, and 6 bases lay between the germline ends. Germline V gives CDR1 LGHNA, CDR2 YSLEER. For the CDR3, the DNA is TGCGCCAGCAGCCAAGATCGGGGTCAGCCCCAGCATTTT. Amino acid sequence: CASSQDRGQPQHF.

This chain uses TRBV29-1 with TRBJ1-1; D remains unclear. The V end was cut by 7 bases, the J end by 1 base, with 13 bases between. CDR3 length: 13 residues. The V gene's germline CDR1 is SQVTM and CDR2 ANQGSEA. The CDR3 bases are TGCAGCGGGGGTGAGGTACGGAACACTGAAGCTTTCTTT. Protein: CSGGEVRNTEAFF.

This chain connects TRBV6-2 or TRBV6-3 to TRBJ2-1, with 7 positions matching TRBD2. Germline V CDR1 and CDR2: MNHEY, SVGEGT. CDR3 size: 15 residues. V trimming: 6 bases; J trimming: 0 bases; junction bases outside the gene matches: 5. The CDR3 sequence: CASRLAASSYNEQFF. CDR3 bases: TGTGCCAGCAGGCTAGCGGCTAGCTCCTACAATGAGCAGTTCTTC.

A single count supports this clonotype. CDR3: CASRTYRQETQYF. In DNA, the CDR3 is TGTGCCAGCAGAACGTACCGACAAGAGACCCAGTACTTC. The V call is TRBV2, the J call TRBJ2-5; D remains unclear. Deletions cut 6 bases from V and 2 bases from J, with 10 bases between. CDR3 size: 13 residues. In germline, CDR1 is SNHLY, CDR2 FYNNEI.

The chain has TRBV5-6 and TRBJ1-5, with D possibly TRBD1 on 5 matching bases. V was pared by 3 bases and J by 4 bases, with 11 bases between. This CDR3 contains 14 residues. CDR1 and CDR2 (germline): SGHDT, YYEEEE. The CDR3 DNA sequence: TGTGCCAGCAGCTCCACAGGTACGAATCAGCCCCAGCATTTT. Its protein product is CASSSTGTNQPQHF.

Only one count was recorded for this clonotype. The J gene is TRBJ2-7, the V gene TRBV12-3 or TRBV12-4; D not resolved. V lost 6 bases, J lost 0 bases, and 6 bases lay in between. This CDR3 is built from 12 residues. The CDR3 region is CASRGFSYEQYF. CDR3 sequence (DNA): TGTGCCAGCAGGGGATTCTCCTACGAGCAGTACTTC.

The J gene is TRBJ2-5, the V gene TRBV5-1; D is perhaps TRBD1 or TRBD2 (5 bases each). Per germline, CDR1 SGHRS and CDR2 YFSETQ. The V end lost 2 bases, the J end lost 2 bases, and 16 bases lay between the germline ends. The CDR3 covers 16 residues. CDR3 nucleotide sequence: TGCGCCAGCAGCTTTGGGGGAGCGACCCCGCAAGAGACCCAGTACTTC. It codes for CASSFGGATPQETQYF.